This T cell receptor (beta chain) was sequenced during a study of T-cell memory formation after mild COVID-19. Study results and limitations: Of the contracting clones, CD4+ ones lay mainly in CM and EM, and CD8+ ones in EMRA.

5'RACE primed from the constant segment yielded TCR alpha and TCR beta cDNA libraries bearing sample barcodes and UMIs. In TCRdb, the 5' RACE reads were re-called with MiXCR into one record per CDR3 protein. The data show approximately 260,000 distinct CDR3 sequences, with around 17% seen just once and 3.5% held by the top ten. Trimming took 4 bases from V and 0 from J, leaving 4 bases between them. Germline V gene data show CDR1 as SGHKS and CDR2 as YYEKEE (reference sequence). CDR3 length: 12 residues. In regard to this clonotype: Its antigen is not known.

This chain links TRBV5-5 with TRBJ1-1, with D unclear. The sample taken for sequencing was PBMCs or a T cell subset sorted from them (not recorded which). The TCR sequence derives from a man aged 18 to 35 who had mild COVID-19 (a few samples of this study predate the infection). Cell type and time point are not known. Here the CDR3 DNA reads TGTGCCAGCAGCGCGTTGAACACTGAAGCTTTCTTT. Amino acid sequence: CASSALNTEAFF.